Listed here are 25 T cell receptor beta chains from one sample, sequenced in a study of blood T cell repertoires in COVID-19. Generated by immunoSEQ multiplex PCR, the TCRdb table keeps only in-frame clones and is missing some. This table holds 250,000 to 300,000 clones, over 80% found once. Sequencing used peripheral blood. The receptors were sampled from a woman aged 45-65 years with COVID-19, enrolled during active disease.

The chain couples TRBV3-1 (or the pseudogene TRBV3-2) to TRBJ2-3; 7 bases align to TRBD2. The V gene end was trimmed by 10 bases and the J gene end by 5 bases; junction bases not matched to a gene: 9. Germline V gene lookup returns CDR1 LGHDT and CDR2 YNNKEL (reference sequence). The CDR3 sequence is 13 residues long. The CDR3 DNA follows: TGTGCCACCGCGGGAGTTCGGGGAGATACGCAGTATTTT. It encodes CATAGVRGDTQYF.

The chain has TRBV11-3 and TRBJ2-1, with 8 bases identical to TRBD2. There are 16 residues in the CDR3. CDR1 and CDR2 from the germline V gene are SGHNT and YENEEA. The V gene end was trimmed by 0 bases and the J gene end by 6 bases; junction bases not matched to a gene: 7. CDR3 sequence: CASSLDSGGPLNEQFF. In DNA form, the CDR3 reads TGTGCCAGCAGCTTAGATTCGGGAGGGCCACTCAATGAGCAGTTCTTC.

The chain employs TRBV27 and TRBJ1-5; 7 nucleotides line up with TRBD1. V lost 6 bases and J lost 3; bases outside the gene matches: 5. This CDR3 is built from 14 residues. The germline gives CDR1 MNHEY, CDR2 SMNVEV (reference sequence). DNA for the CDR3: TGTGCCAGCAGGGCGGGACAGCTCAATCAGCCCCAGCATTTT. Translated, it gives CASRAGQLNQPQHF.

V and J are TRBV9 and TRBJ2-1, with D maybe TRBD2 (5 bases). The CDR3 totals 14 residues. Per the germline V gene, CDR1 is SGDLS and CDR2 is YYNGEE. Trimming took 6 bases from V and 3 from J, leaving 13 bases between them. Written as DNA, the CDR3 is TGTGCCAGCAACCCGGACTCAGTCTACAATGAGCAGTTCTTC. Its protein is CASNPDSVYNEQFF.

The chain couples TRBV12-3 or TRBV12-4 to TRBJ2-3; D remains ambiguous. V was pared by 6 bases and J by 0 bases, with 4 bases between. The CDR3 contains 12 residues. CDR3 nucleotide sequence: TGTGCCAGCAGACGGAGCACAGATACGCAGTATTTT. Translated: CASRRSTDTQYF.

The chain couples TRBV5-1 to TRBJ2-7, with TRBD1 matching over 7 bases. CDR3 size: 15 residues. In germline, CDR1 is SGHRS, CDR2 YFSETQ. V trimming: 0 bases; J trimming: 7 bases; junction bases outside the gene matches: 10. CDR3: CASSLDPGTAWEQYF. The CDR3, as DNA: TGCGCCAGCAGCTTGGACCCAGGGACAGCCTGGGAGCAGTACTTC.

This chain uses TRBV6-5 with TRBJ2-1; possible D gene TRBD2, 7 bases. CDR3 length equals 16 residues. V gave up 0 bases and J gave up 6 bases, with 15 bases separating them. Germline loops: CDR1 MNHEY, CDR2 SVGAGI. The CDR3 is CASSYSTEGGRNEQFF. The CDR3 bases are TGTGCCAGCAGTTACTCGACGGAGGGGGGGCGCAATGAGCAGTTCTTC.

This chain uses TRBV13 with TRBJ2-3, with 7 positions matching TRBD2. Germline loops: CDR1 PRHDT, CDR2 FYEKMQ (reference sequence). V dropped 1 base and J dropped 1; count of bases not matched to a gene: 11. CDR3 length equals 18 residues. In nucleotides, the CDR3 is TGTGCCAGCAGCTTAGAATTTAGGGCGGGAGCCCGCACAGATACGCAGTATTTT. This translates into CASSLEFRAGARTDTQYF.

The chain couples TRBV5-1 to TRBJ2-5, with 7 bases fitting TRBD2. The germline V gene has CDR1 SGHRS and CDR2 YFSETQ. CDR3 length: 13 residues. V lost 3 bases, J lost 5 bases, and 4 bases stayed unmatched. The CDR3 protein is CASSSAGGETQYF. CDR3 DNA sequence: TGCGCCAGCAGCTCCGCCGGGGGGGAGACCCAGTACTTC.

The genes are TRBV6-1 and TRBJ1-1; D uncertain. Germline loops: CDR1 MNHNS, CDR2 SASEGT. V dropped 5 bases and J dropped 1 base, with 11 bases sitting between them. This CDR3 has 14 amino acids. The CDR3 DNA follows: TGTGCCAGCAGTTGGGCCGCAGCGAACACTGAAGCTTTCTTT. Its translation: CASSWAAANTEAFF.

This sequence joins TRBV25-1 and TRBJ1-2; 9 bases match TRBD1. The V gene end was trimmed by 2 bases and the J gene end by 7 bases; junction bases not matched to a gene: 5. Germline V gene lookup returns CDR1 MGHDK and CDR2 SYGVNS. The CDR3 has 14 amino acids. This CDR3 reads CASSEEGQGFGYTF. The CDR3 region has the DNA TGTGCCAGCAGTGAAGAGGGACAGGGATTTGGCTACACCTTC.

This rearrangement joins TRBV6-2 or TRBV6-3 to TRBJ2-4; maybe TRBD1 (7 bases). Germline V gives CDR1 MNHEY, CDR2 SVGEGT. V was trimmed by 0 bases and J by 3 bases, leaving 15 bases between them. The CDR3 length is 17 residues. In DNA, the CDR3 is TGTGCCAGCAGTTACTCGATTGCGCAGGGGGGCAAAAACATTCAGTACTTC. It codes for CASSYSIAQGGKNIQYF.

The chain is built from TRBV14 and TRBJ2-7; TRBD1 agrees at 9 bases. Trimming took 1 base from V and 5 from J; bases not matched to a gene: 9. The CDR3 totals 16 residues. CDR1 is SGHDN and CDR2 is FVKESK in the germline V gene. The CDR3 DNA reads as TGTGCCAGCAGCCAAGGCACCGGGACAGGGATACACGAGCAGTACTTC. Translating it yields CASSQGTGTGIHEQYF. Full variable domain (missing parts from reference TRBV14 and TRBJ2-7): EAGVTQFPSHSVIEKGQTVTLRCDPISGHDNLYWYRRVMGKEIKFLLHFVKESKQDESGMPNNRFLAERTGGTYSTLKVQPAELEDSGVYFCASSQGTGTGIHEQYFGPGTRLTVT.

V gene TRBV29-1 combines with J gene TRBJ2-1; D ambiguous. Germline CDR1 SQVTM, CDR2 ANQGSEA. The length of the CDR3 is 10 residues. Trimming took 4 bases from V and 6 from J, leaving 4 bases between them. The CDR3 sequence is CSVGSNEQFF. CDR3 nucleotides: TGCAGCGTTGGCAGCAATGAGCAGTTCTTC.

The rearrangement links TRBV28 to TRBJ1-1, with TRBD1 as a possible D gene (5 bases). Trimming took off 3 bases at V and 8 bases at J, with 10 bases between the two ends. CDR3 size: 12 residues. Germline CDR1 and CDR2: MDHEN and SYDVKM. The CDR3 spells CASSLGQAEAFF. The CDR3 DNA sequence: TGTGCCAGCAGTTTGGGGCAGGCAGAAGCTTTCTTT.

The chain recombines TRBV4-1 with TRBJ1-1; possibly TRBD1 for D (6 bases). The CDR3 is 13 residues long. Trimming took off 4 bases at V and 1 base at J, with 7 bases between the two ends. Germline CDR1 and CDR2: MGHRA and YSYEKL. DNA for the CDR3: TGCGCCAGCAGCCGGGGGCAGAACACTGAAGCTTTCTTT. It translates to CASSRGQNTEAFF.

The CDR3, as DNA: TGCGCCAGCAGTACGATAACTGTGGCCAAAAACATTCAGTACTTC. It codes for CASSTITVAKNIQYF. The chain has TRBV10-2 and TRBJ2-4; D remains ambiguous. Trimming removed 5 bases from V and 1 base from J, with 12 bases in between. In germline, CDR1 is WSHSY, CDR2 SAAADI. The CDR3 length is 15 residues.

J is TRBJ2-7 and V is TRBV7-9; 9 bases fit TRBD2. This CDR3 is 14 amino acids long. V gave up 5 bases and J gave up 6 bases; unmatched junction bases: 8. Per the germline V gene, CDR1 is SEHNR and CDR2 is FQNEAQ (reference sequence). In nucleotides, the CDR3 is TGTGCCAGCAGCCCCGGACTAGCGACTTCCGAGCAGTACTTC. Its protein product is CASSPGLATSEQYF.

The rearrangement uses TRBV6-2 or TRBV6-3 and TRBJ2-1; 9 bases are shared with TRBD1. V shed 2 bases and J 8 bases; nucleotides not matched to a gene: 10. CDR1 and CDR2 from the germline V gene are MNHEY and SVGEGT. The CDR3 length is 16 residues. In DNA form, the CDR3 reads TGTGCCAGCAGTTACAACCGGGACAGGGTTAGCGATGAGCAGTTCTTC. It yields the protein CASSYNRDRVSDEQFF.

The gene calls are TRBV24-1 and TRBJ2-1, with a tentative D call TRBD2 (7 bases). Trimming stripped 4 bases from V and 12 bases from J, with 24 bases between. Germline V gives CDR1 KGHDR, CDR2 SFDVKD. CDR3 length: 16 amino acids. The chain's CDR3 is CATSDPGGQGLDRQFF. The CDR3, as DNA: TGTGCCACCAGTGACCCCGGGGGGCAGGGATTGGATAGGCAGTTCTTC.

The rearrangement uses TRBV4-1 and TRBJ1-2; TRBD1 is a possible D gene (6 bases). The CDR3 totals 13 residues. V lost 2 bases and J lost 5, with 9 bases in between. Germline CDR1 MGHRA, CDR2 YSYEKL. The DNA of the CDR3 is TGCGCCAGCAGCCAACAAGGACAGTATGGCTACACCTTC. Translated: CASSQQGQYGYTF.

V is TRBV19 and J is TRBJ1-4; D is unclear. The V end was cut by 7 bases, the J end by 8 bases, with 17 bases between. The CDR3 sequence is 14 residues long. Germline V gives CDR1 LNHDA, CDR2 SQIVND (reference sequence). In nucleotides, the CDR3 is TGTGCCAGTACCCCCCGGAGGGTAAAGGAAAAACTGTTTTTT. Protein sequence: CASTPRRVKEKLFF.

The chain has TRBV19 and TRBJ1-5; 8 bases are shared with TRBD1. Germline V gives CDR1 LNHDA, CDR2 SQIVND (reference sequence). The CDR3 loop spans 14 amino acids. V gave up 3 bases and J gave up 8 bases; unmatched junction bases: 6. The CDR3 loop reads CASSITGTGEPQHF. The CDR3 bases are TGTGCCAGTAGTATCACCGGGACAGGCGAGCCCCAGCATTTT.

This clone was observed once. V and J are TRBV9 and TRBJ1-1; tentatively, D is TRBD1 (5 bases). Germline V gene data show CDR1 as SGDLS and CDR2 as YYNGEE. Trimming stripped 4 bases from V and 0 bases from J, with 13 bases between. CDR3 length: 15 residues. The CDR3 is CASSIDSKVNTEAFF. CDR3 bases: TGTGCCAGCAGCATAGACAGTAAGGTGAACACTGAAGCTTTCTTT.

The CDR3 is CATSDPRSGGHNEQFF. The CDR3, as DNA: TGTGCCACCAGTGATCCGCGGTCGGGGGGCCACAATGAGCAGTTCTTC. V gene TRBV24-1 combines with J gene TRBJ2-1, with a weak D call TRBD2 (7 bases). The V and J ends lost 3 bases and 5 bases respectively, with 16 bases between them. This CDR3 comprises 16 residues. Germline loops: CDR1 KGHDR, CDR2 SFDVKD.